These 10 T cell receptor beta chains originate from one sample sequenced in a study of OX40 agonist ivuxolimab in advanced cancers. Clones were sequenced by immunoSEQ multiplex PCR, and TCRdb holds only the in-frame ones, with some missing. The table shows fewer than 85,000 clones, with roughly 91% occurring only once. The specimen was CD4+ or CD8+ T cells sorted from blood, collected in a trial of the OX40 agonist ivuxolimab. These receptors originate from an adult with an advanced solid tumor such as melanoma, head and neck, liver or kidney cancer.

CDR3 protein: CASSLRGSGTDTQYF. For the CDR3, the DNA is TGTGCCAGCAGCCTTAGAGGGAGCGGCACAGATACGCAGTATTTT. This chain joins TRBV7-8 and TRBJ2-3; TRBD2 might be the D (5 bases). The CDR3 contains 15 residues. The germline V and J ends were trimmed by 5 bases and 1 base, with 13 bases remaining between them. In germline, CDR1 is SGHVS, CDR2 FQNEAQ.

The V call is TRBV5-6, the J call TRBJ2-7; D is uncertain. The V gene's germline CDR1 is SGHDT and CDR2 YYEEEE. V was trimmed by 4 bases and J by 1 base, leaving 15 bases between them. This CDR3 spans 15 amino acids. Written as DNA, the CDR3 is TGTGCCAGCAGCCGTGGGCCAGACATTTCCTACGAGCAGTACTTC. It codes for CASSRGPDISYEQYF.

Only a few counts were recorded for this clone. The chain joins TRBV4-2 to TRBJ1-2; D gene unclear. The CDR3 runs 11 residues. Germline V CDR1 and CDR2: LGHNA, YNFKEQ. Trimming pared 1 base from V and 6 bases from J, leaving 3 bases between. In DNA form, the CDR3 reads TGTGCCAGCAGCCAAGGGAATGGCTACACCTTC. This sequence encodes CASSQGNGYTF.

The chain employs TRBV28 and TRBJ1-5; D is possibly TRBD1 (6 bases). V lost 3 bases and J 3 bases, leaving 15 bases between the germline ends. CDR3 length: 16 residues. Germline CDR1 reads MDHEN; CDR2 reads SYDVKM. The CDR3, as DNA: TGTGCCAGCAGTTTCCTTACGGCAGGGGTCAATCAGCCCCAGCATTTT. This encodes CASSFLTAGVNQPQHF.

The V gene is TRBV5-4, the J gene TRBJ1-3; D ambiguous. The CDR3 contains 16 residues. V was pared by 0 bases and J by 4 bases, with 14 bases between. Germline loops: CDR1 SGHNT, CDR2 YYREEE (reference sequence). CDR3 DNA sequence: TGTGCCAGCAGCTTGGCGGAATCAGGCATGGGAAACACCATATATTTT. Its translation is CASSLAESGMGNTIYF.

The chain joins TRBV19 to TRBJ1-5; D not certain. V was pared by 1 base and J by 1 base, with 8 bases between. Germline CDR1 LNHDA, CDR2 SQIVND (reference sequence). There are 15 residues in the CDR3. This chain's CDR3 is CASSIVTVSNQPQHF. In DNA, the CDR3 is TGTGCCAGTAGTATAGTAACAGTCAGCAATCAGCCCCAGCATTTT.

Points on this clone: Other DNA sequences in this specimen translate into the identical CDR3. The chain couples TRBV6-5 to TRBJ2-5; D is undetermined. V was shortened by 5 bases and J by 2 bases, with 3 bases between the two germline ends. The germline V gene has CDR1 MNHEY and CDR2 SVGAGI. The CDR3 has 11 residues. CDR3 bases: TGTGCCAGCAGTCCTCAAGAGACCCAGTACTTC. This translates into CASSPQETQYF.

The chain has TRBV7-2 and TRBJ1-2; maybe TRBD1 (5 bases). Trimming cost V 2 bases and J 7 bases, with 14 bases left between them. The CDR3 consists of 14 residues. Germline-derived CDR1 and CDR2 are SGHTA and FQGNSA. CDR3 DNA: TGTGCCAGCAGCTTACTAGTAGGGGAGGCTGGCTACACCTTC. Its protein product is CASSLLVGEAGYTF.

The rearrangement uses TRBV10-3 and TRBJ1-5; no reliable D call. Trimming pared 6 bases from V and 4 bases from J, leaving 10 bases between. This CDR3 region has 13 residues. CDR1 is ENHRY and CDR2 is SYGVKD in the germline V gene. CDR3 sequence (DNA): TGTGCCATCAGGAATGGTGGGAATCAGCCCCAGCATTTT. Protein: CAIRNGGNQPQHF.

This clone was detected only once. The chain uses TRBV28 and TRBJ2-5; D is possibly TRBD2 (5 bases). Trimming pared 7 bases from V and 3 bases from J, leaving 15 bases between. There are 14 residues in the CDR3. Germline values: CDR1 MDHEN, CDR2 SYDVKM. CDR3 in DNA: TGTGCCAGCACCACGACCGGGGTGGAAGAGACCCAGTACTTC. Translated, it gives CASTTTGVEETQYF.